This note documents a single T cell receptor beta chain sequence. As yet, its antigen is unknown. CDR1 LNHDA and CDR2 SQIVND come from the germline V gene (reference sequence). V gave up 5 bases and J gave up 3 bases, with 19 bases separating them. CDR3 length equals 16 residues. No fewer than two post-ART and no fewer than one pre-ART PBMC samples existed for each donor. Each specimen consisted of about 1-10 million cryopreserved PBMC prior to extraction of DNA. This entry belongs to a study of long-term antiretroviral therapy in people with HIV. Study results and caveats: Blood dating 2004 to 2017 may reflect older ART regimens. Clonal populations expanded prior to ART predominated within the repertoire at all time points.

Version v3.0 of the immunoSEQ assay ran at survey level. TCRdb keeps only in-frame clones here, not all; method: immunoSEQ multiplex PCR. The sample gives about 28,000 clones, about 85% of which show up once; 8.4% is in the top ten. The sequences come from unsorted PBMCs, collected 3 years after starting antiretroviral therapy. The TCR comes from a man aged 40-49 years with HIV. The gene calls are TRBV19 and TRBJ1-1, with D tentatively TRBD1 (5 bases). DNA for the CDR3: TGTGCCAGTAGTCCCCTTGGGAGGGGCTGGGACACTGAAGCTTTCTTT. Translating gives CASSPLGRGWDTEAFF.